This note documents a single TCR beta chain sequence. The table lists this clone with a count of one. Its antigen is not yet known. The record has no base qualities; no much larger clone is one base away. The cohort comprised around 700 healthy bone marrow donors. All cohort members were sampled while nominally healthy, although unrecorded immune exposures were likely present. The donor was CMV seronegative and belonged to the group of around 350 seronegative cohort members. A peripheral blood sample was provided by each donor, and peripheral blood mononuclear cells were used for TCR beta sequencing. The Qiagen DNeasy Blood Extraction Kit was used to extract genomic DNA from the blood cell samples. CDR1 and CDR2 are read off the germline V gene as MNHEY and SVGAGI. Trimming removed 6 bases from V and 0 bases from J; the gene matches leave 4 bases unexplained. Its CDR3 holds 14 amino acids, cysteine through phenylalanine. The CDR3 DNA has 42 bases and is translated from base 1.

The data originate from a study of cytomegalovirus exposure and HLA in healthy donors (dated by TCRdb to about 2017). Study-wide context: An earlier analysis of several hundred of the donors reported approximately 300 Gb of sequence data and 117 million unique TCR beta sequences from about 179 million T cells. Typing coverage varied by locus: roughly 629-640 donors for A, B, C, DRB1 and DQB1; 522 for DQA1; more than 600 for DPA1; under 490 for DPB1. All discovery cohort repertoires had been generated using a single sequencing platform. The aim of the study was to test whether cataloging public T cell receptors could identify signatures of past pathogen exposure. To predict cytomegalovirus infection status, the study combined high-throughput TCR immunosequencing, statistical association of individual TCRs with disease status, and machine learning. An earlier analysis of around 580 of the donors used high-throughput TCR beta sequencing to judge whether each TCR beta V gene segment behaved as functional or pseudogenic. Of the roughly 390 genotyped donors, roughly 80% were placed in the genetic ancestry cluster associated with self-reported Caucasian donors. A later genetic analysis used genome-wide SNP genotypes for 398 of the 666 donors, treating that subset as a discovery cohort. Among around 400 genotyped donors of the cohort, an average of 235,054 unique TCR beta nucleotide sequences were sequenced per donor, approximately 20% of them non-productive. Donor age, sex, ethnicity and CMV serostatus were collected together with the repertoire data. To study patterns of TCR occurrence, a later analysis re-analyzed previously published TCR beta repertoires from just over 650 donors and added high-resolution HLA genotyping. An early release that covered several hundred HLA-typed donors contained about 290 gigabases of sequencing data and roughly 84 million unique TCR sequences. In addition to the first cohort of several hundred subjects, a separate validation cohort of 120 different subjects was used. The T cell repertoires of around 730 subjects were profiled by immunosequencing and related to cytomegalovirus serostatus. Because of strong linkage in the cohort, 5 or 6 DR-DQ haplotypes were treated as single units for association and clustering. Both class I and class II loci were covered by HLA typing, at four-digit resolution. Rather than drawing on any new phenotypic data, the later analysis identified candidate immune exposures from TCR beta sequences and the way those sequences occurred across donors.

The library relied on the immunoSEQ multiplex PCR assay. For the multiplex PCR, a mixture combining 60 forward primers for TCR Vbeta segments and 13 reverse primers for TCR Jbeta segments was used. A multiplex PCR assay on genomic DNA amplified the CDR3 region of rearranged TCR beta genes. The amplified TCR beta libraries were sequenced on the Illumina HiSeq System as 87-base-pair reads. For the original study's pipeline: Across the 670 or so repertoires, a later analysis counted approximately 75 million unique TCR beta chains, 9 million to 14 million of which were shared by at least two donors. To remove PCR and sequencing errors, raw reads were error-corrected and collapsed into unique sequences using a nearest-neighbor algorithm that merged closely related sequences. Alignment of CDR3 sequences to IMGT reference sequences was used to assign V, D and J gene segments. For a sequence to be retained, at least a six-nucleotide match to both a V gene segment and a J gene segment was required. Rearrangements were classified as productive when the CDR3 lacked stop codons and remained in frame with V and J, and all other rearrangements were classified as non-productive. Following IMGT convention, CDR3 was defined as the stretch from the second conserved V-encoded cysteine up to the conserved J-encoded phenylalanine. The earlier analysis of about 590 of the donors excluded sequences that lacked an unambiguous match to a single V gene segment. In an earlier analysis of several hundred of the donors, V segments were called functional above 56.7% productive rearrangements and were called segregating when the between-donor standard deviation exceeded 5%. To diagnose cytomegalovirus status from the catalog of TCR beta chain sequences, a statistical classification framework was built. In a later analysis, TCR nucleotide sequences were compared against IMGT/GENE-DB human TR gene sequences so that V and J genes could be assigned. The TCRdist pipeline was used in a later analysis to assign CDR3 sequences and most-parsimonious VDJ recombination scenarios. In a later analysis, every TCR beta chain was defined by the combination of its CDR3 amino acid sequence and its V-gene family, and reads without a unique V-gene family were dropped. In a later analysis, a few hundred highly shared, low-generation-probability nucleotide sequences were removed to address suspected cross-contamination and a sequencing artifact. A later analysis calculated a clonal expansion index for each public chain from normalized within-repertoire ranks of inferred template counts. In a later analysis, generation probabilities were computed with a VDJ recombination model fitted to out-of-frame rearrangements, and the resulting probabilities were checked against IGoR. In a later analysis, hypergeometric tests were used to score TCR-TCR, TCR-HLA and TCR-CMV co-occurrence, with a repertoire-size bias correction applied to TCR pairs. A later analysis estimated false discovery rates by permuting HLA or CMV assignments 20 times. In a later analysis, co-occurring TCRs were grouped with DBSCAN, and TCRdist sequence similarity was added when clustering was performed within HLA-allele-positive subsets. For co-occurrence clustering, repertoires with fewer than 30,000 or more than 120,000 public chains were excluded, along with 5 or 6 repertoires with anomalous nucleotide sharing. TCRdb carries this immuneACCESS record with in-frame sequences only. Its versions omit some clonotypes, under half of them owing to an unresolved V gene in the studies checked, with the rest unexplained. For V, J and clone size, that table is used; D and trimming come from the DNA. A total of a few hundred thousand clones appear in this sample, around 90% of them only once. The ten largest account for 1.5% to 2% of the sample.

Broad study findings and their caveats: A later analysis associated 15,000 to 20,000 TCR beta sequences with specific HLA alleles at a false discovery rate of 0.05. A later analysis found that most CMV-associated TCR beta chains appeared HLA-restricted, with HLA associations seemingly driven largely by CMV exposure. Because HLA typing was unavailable for some donors at each locus, only the typed subset was used in association tests. A later analysis reported that several top co-occurrence clusters appeared linked to parvovirus B19, influenza, CMV and Epstein-Barr virus. According to the authors, the approach could potentially be generalized to other disease states and immunological phenotypes. The study gave a list of 150 to 200 TCR beta chains associated with cytomegalovirus. Sequencing depth was assumed to be roughly uniform across donors in the presence/absence analyses, though that assumption may not hold. According to a later genetic analysis, donors in an Asian-associated ancestry cluster had fewer N-insertions in productive TCRs than the approximately 670-donor mean. Immune exposure information for the cohort was limited to CMV serostatus. In an earlier analysis of about 600 of the donors, most TCR beta V segments appeared in productive rearrangements about 90% or about 30% of the time, broadly matching IMGT annotations. Some IMGT-functional V segments, including TRBV6-2 and TRBV6-3, could not be distinguished by the 87-base-pair reads and were therefore excluded. Assigning TCR associations to individual alleles was difficult when HLA alleles, especially DR and DQ, strongly co-occurred. In a later genetic analysis, a missense DCLRE1C variant was associated with V-gene and J-gene trimming of TCR beta chains, and the association was replicated in an independent cohort. Only TCR beta chains were sequenced in this cohort, and the absence of alpha or paired-chain data limited detectable features. In vitro tests confirmed that a few of the cytomegalovirus-associated TCR beta chains recognize cytomegalovirus antigens. A group of highly shared sequence variants was considered likely to be a technical artifact of the sequencing pipeline. Because counts were too low, around 18 rarely observed V segments, including chromosome 9 orphons, were left out of the earlier analysis of 500 to 750 of the donors. Compared with equally common non-associated chains, HLA-associated TCR beta chains in a later analysis were more clonally expanded and had lower generation probabilities. Linkage disequilibrium might explain the correlated functional status among segregating V segments, but an unknown experimental factor could not be excluded. Most TCR sequences were observed very rarely across donors, whereas some public TCRs were present in many individuals. The classifier was reported to diagnose cytomegalovirus status with high specificity and sensitivity in both the original cohort and the validation cohort. A further reported finding was that TCR beta sequences accurately predicted the HLA-A and HLA-B alleles for most subjects in the first cohort. In a later analysis, TCR association rates were found to vary across HLA loci, with the most associated TCRs seen for DRB1 alleles and the fewest for HLA-C alleles.

This chain joins TRBV6-5 to TRBJ1-1; 7 bases in the junction line up with TRBD1. The sequence was collected from a girl aged 2-10 years in good health and CMV-seronegative. The source material was PBMCs. The DNA sequence is as follows: TGTGCCAGCAGCAAGGGACAGATGAACACTGAAGCTTTCTTT. This is translated as CASSKGQMNTEAFF.